A single sample is the source of the 23 T cell receptor beta chains below, sequenced in a study of cytomegalovirus exposure and HLA in healthy donors. Both 60 Vbeta primers and 13 Jbeta primers went into the PCR. Sequencing was performed with immunoSEQ multiplex PCR; in TCRdb, only in-frame clones are kept and a portion is missing. This sample has 190,000 or so clones, with 80% found just once. The sequenced sample consisted of PBMCs. The receptor source for this set is a boy between 10 and 17 years old in good health and CMV-seronegative.

The CDR3 DNA reads as TGTGCCAGCAGCTACAGCGGGGGGGCCTCCTACAATGAGCAGTTCTTC. Its translation: CASSYSGGASYNEQFF. This chain links TRBV9 with TRBJ2-1; 10 bases line up with TRBD2. The CDR3 covers 16 residues. With 4 bases clipped from V and 0 bases from J, the junction kept 4 bases outside the gene matches. CDR1 SGDLS and CDR2 YYNGEE come from the germline V gene.

V is TRBV7-9 and J is TRBJ2-7; 8 positions agree with TRBD1. V trimming: 4 bases; J trimming: 3 bases; junction bases outside the gene matches: 14. CDR1 is SEHNR, CDR2 FQNEAQ, per germline (reference sequence). The CDR3 consists of 17 residues. CDR3 DNA: TGTGCCAGCAGCTCAACAAGCCCGGGACAGGCGTACTACGAGCAGTACTTC. Amino acid sequence: CASSSTSPGQAYYEQYF.

The rearrangement uses TRBV27 and TRBJ2-1; 7 bases are shared with TRBD1. The CDR3 is made up of 13 amino acids. The V gene's germline CDR1 is MNHEY and CDR2 SMNVEV (reference sequence). Losses at the gene ends were 4 bases for V and 14 bases for J; bases not matched to a gene: 11. CDR3 nucleotide sequence: TGTGCCAGCAGTTACTTCAGGGGGAGTCAGGAGTTCTTC. Its translation: CASSYFRGSQEFF.

The genes are TRBV6-4 and TRBJ2-2; D perhaps matches TRBD1 (5 bases). V was cut by 6 bases and J by 6 bases, with 8 bases left in between. CDR3 size: 12 residues. Germline V gene lookup returns CDR1 MRHNA and CDR2 SNTAGT. The DNA for the CDR3 is TGTGCCAGCAGAAGGGGTTCCGGGGAGCTGTTTTTT. It yields the protein CASRRGSGELFF.

This chain uses TRBV5-4 with TRBJ1-6; 9 nucleotides agree with TRBD1. V lost 5 bases and J lost 7; bases outside the gene matches: 7. The V gene's germline CDR1 is SGHNT and CDR2 YYREEE (reference sequence). This CDR3 contains 15 residues. The CDR3 coding sequence is TGTGCCAGCAGTCTACAGGGGGCAGGGAATTCACCCCTCCACTTT. This translates into CASSLQGAGNSPLHF. Using reference TRBV5-4 and TRBJ1-6 for the parts outside the CDR3, the full variable domain is ETGVTQSPTHLIKTRGQQVTLRCSSQSGHNTVSWYQQALGQGPQFIFQYYREEENGRGNFPPRFSGLQFPNYSSELNVNALELDDSALYLCASSLQGAGNSPLHFGNGTRLTVT.

This chain links TRBV15 with TRBJ2-1, with D possibly TRBD2 on 6 matching bases. The CDR3 covers 13 residues. V lost 0 bases, J lost 8 bases, and 8 bases lay in between. CDR1 is LNHNV, CDR2 YYDKDF, per germline (reference sequence). DNA for the CDR3: TGTGCCACCAGCAGAGATACGGGGGATGAGCAGTTCTTC. It translates to CATSRDTGDEQFF.

V is TRBV19 and J is TRBJ2-6, with 10 bases lining up with TRBD1. V lost 3 bases to trimming and J lost 3 bases; unmatched junction nucleotides: 8. This CDR3 has 18 residues. Germline V gene data show CDR1 as LNHDA and CDR2 as SQIVND (reference sequence). This chain's CDR3 is CASSITAGTGVGANVLTF. In nucleotides, the CDR3 is TGTGCCAGTAGTATTACGGCTGGGACAGGGGTTGGGGCCAACGTCCTGACTTTC.

This clone was observed at least ten times. The chain carries TRBV19 and TRBJ2-1; 11 bases line up with TRBD2. V was pared by 7 bases and J by 6 bases, with 8 bases of the junction left unmatched. Germline lookup yields CDR1 LNHDA and CDR2 SQIVND (reference sequence). The length of the CDR3 is 15 residues. CDR3: CASKALAGESNEQFF. The CDR3, as DNA: TGTGCCAGTAAAGCACTAGCGGGGGAGAGCAATGAGCAGTTCTTC.

The chain links TRBV19 to TRBJ1-5, with TRBD1 as a possible D gene (5 bases). Between the trimmed V and J ends, which lost 2 bases and 3 bases, there was a span of 8 bases. Per germline, CDR1 LNHDA and CDR2 SQIVND (reference sequence). This CDR3 has 14 residues. CDR3 in DNA: TGTGCCAGTAGTATACTCAGGGACAATCAGCCCCAGCATTTT. This codes for CASSILRDNQPQHF.

The chain has TRBV9 and TRBJ2-1; TRBD2 matches 7 bases. Germline V gene data show CDR1 as SGDLS and CDR2 as YYNGEE. V dropped 6 bases and J dropped 3; count of bases not matched to a gene: 6. CDR3 size: 14 residues. CDR3 region: CASNSGTNYNEQFF. CDR3 sequence (DNA): TGTGCCAGCAACTCCGGGACTAACTACAATGAGCAGTTCTTC.

This clone has more than one count but fewer than ten. The chain is built from TRBV11-2 and TRBJ1-1; tentative D call: TRBD1 (5 bases). The germline V gene encodes CDR1 SGHAT and CDR2 FQNNGV. CDR3 size: 14 residues. Trimming removed 2 bases from V and 6 bases from J, with 13 bases in between. CDR3 coding DNA: TGTGCCAGCAGCTTAAGGTCAGGCAGGGCTGAAGCTTTCTTT. Amino acid sequence: CASSLRSGRAEAFF.

The table lists this clone with a count of one. The chain recombines TRBV5-4 with TRBJ2-5, with 9 bases that match TRBD1. This CDR3 spans 14 amino acids. Per the germline V gene, CDR1 is SGHNT and CDR2 is YYREEE (reference sequence). V was pared by 4 bases and J by 1 base, with 2 bases of the junction left unmatched. The CDR3 loop reads CASSRDRAQETQYF. The CDR3 DNA reads as TGTGCCAGCAGCCGGGACAGGGCCCAAGAGACCCAGTACTTC.

This chain uses TRBV15 with TRBJ2-7; 10 bases map to TRBD1. V shed 5 bases, J shed 1 base, and the junction held 5 bases outside the gene matches. In germline, CDR1 is LNHNV, CDR2 YYDKDF (reference sequence). The CDR3 consists of 15 residues. The CDR3 loop is CATSEPGQGSYEQYF. CDR3 sequence (DNA): TGTGCCACCAGCGAACCGGGACAGGGGTCCTACGAGCAGTACTTC.

V usage is TRBV19 and J usage is TRBJ1-5; D not resolved. This CDR3 is 15 amino acids long. CDR1 and CDR2 (germline): LNHDA, SQIVND (reference sequence). Trimming cost V 7 bases and J 6 bases, with 19 bases left between them. For the CDR3, the DNA is TGTGCCAGTACCCAGTATGGAACGCGCGGTCAGCCCCAGCATTTT. Residues: CASTQYGTRGQPQHF.

This clone has a handful of counts. This rearrangement joins TRBV10-3 to TRBJ1-1; D gene unclear. The CDR3 contains 15 residues. Trimming shortened V by 4 bases and J by 0 bases, and 12 bases separated the two germline ends. Germline V gene sequence: CDR1 ENHRY, CDR2 SYGVKD. The CDR3 DNA reads TGTGCCATCAGTGGGGAGATACGCATGAACACTGAAGCTTTCTTT. It is translated as CAISGEIRMNTEAFF.

The chain employs TRBV6-6 and TRBJ2-3, with 8 bases fitting TRBD2. Germline values: CDR1 MNHNY, CDR2 SVGAGI (reference sequence). V shed 6 bases, J shed 5 bases, and the junction held 13 bases outside the gene matches. This CDR3 has 16 residues. DNA of the CDR3: TGTGCCAGCAGCCCAACCGGGACTAGGGCAGGAGATACGCAGTATTTT. Its translation is CASSPTGTRAGDTQYF.

The CDR3 loop is CAISDPSGGGDYGYTF. In DNA, the CDR3 is TGTGCCATCAGTGATCCCTCCGGCGGGGGGGACTATGGCTACACCTTC. The chain joins TRBV10-3 to TRBJ1-2, with TRBD1 as a possible D gene (5 bases). The CDR3 extends over 16 amino acids. Germline CDR1 and CDR2: ENHRY and SYGVKD. V lost 3 bases to trimming and J lost 3 bases, with 17 bases between them.

The chain combines TRBV11-3 with TRBJ2-7, with 13 bases lining up with TRBD2. This CDR3 comprises 15 residues. Germline trimming cut 0 bases from V and 5 bases from J; bases unmatched to any gene: 1. Germline assignment: CDR1 SGHNT and CDR2 YENEEA. The chain's CDR3 is CASSLEGLAGDEQYF. The CDR3, as DNA: TGTGCCAGCAGCTTAGAAGGACTAGCGGGAGACGAGCAGTACTTC.

V usage is TRBV10-3 and J usage is TRBJ2-1; 11 bases agree with TRBD2. This CDR3 contains 15 residues. V lost 11 bases, J lost 5 bases, and 11 bases stayed unmatched. From germline, CDR1 is ENHRY and CDR2 SYGVKD. The CDR3 loop is CAAGGAGLADNEQFF. For the CDR3, the DNA is TGTGCCGCTGGCGGGGCGGGACTAGCGGACAATGAGCAGTTCTTC.

CDR3 region: CASSFRGRDGYTF. The CDR3 DNA sequence: TGTGCCAGCAGCTTCAGGGGGCGGGATGGCTACACCTTC. The genes are TRBV7-9 and TRBJ1-2, with 8 bases fitting TRBD1. Looked up from germline, CDR1 is SEHNR and CDR2 is FQNEAQ (reference sequence). The junction had 3 bases not matched to a gene; V was cut back by 3 bases and J by 6 bases. The CDR3 runs 13 residues.

This chain uses TRBV19 with TRBJ1-1; 10 bases are a match to TRBD1. Losses at the gene ends were 3 bases for V and 11 bases for J; bases not matched to a gene: 9. Germline V lookup: CDR1 LNHDA, CDR2 SQIVND (reference sequence). The CDR3 extends over 14 amino acids. CDR3 bases: TGTGCCAGTAGTATGCCCCGGACAGGGGGGAGGGCTTTCTTT. This codes for CASSMPRTGGRAFF.

The rearrangement joins TRBV7-9 to TRBJ1-1; D gene uncertain. V was clipped by 5 bases and J by 3 bases, with 13 bases between them. The length of the CDR3 is 14 residues. Germline V gene lookup returns CDR1 SEHNR and CDR2 FQNEAQ (reference sequence). The DNA of the CDR3 is TGTGCCAGCAGCGATTCCCGGTCGTACACTGAAGCTTTCTTT. Protein sequence: CASSDSRSYTEAFF. The whole variable domain, filled in from reference TRBV7-9 and TRBJ1-1, reads DTGVSQNPRHKITKRGQNVTFRCDPISEHNRLYWYRQTLGQGPEFLTYFQNEAQLEKSRLLSDRFSAERPKGSFSTLEIQRTEQGDSAMYLCASSDSRSYTEAFFGQGTRLTVV.

V gene TRBV5-4 combines with J gene TRBJ1-5; D is ambiguous. Germline loops: CDR1 SGHNT, CDR2 YYREEE (reference sequence). The CDR3 consists of 15 residues. The V end was cut by 0 bases, the J end by 0 bases, with 7 bases between. The CDR3 is CASSLDGNSNQPQHF. The CDR3 region has the DNA TGTGCCAGCAGCTTGGATGGCAATAGCAATCAGCCCCAGCATTTT. The variable domain in full, with the rest retrieved from reference TRBV5-4 and TRBJ1-5, is ETGVTQSPTHLIKTRGQQVTLRCSSQSGHNTVSWYQQALGQGPQFIFQYYREEENGRGNFPPRFSGLQFPNYSSELNVNALELDDSALYLCASSLDGNSNQPQHFGDGTRLSIL.